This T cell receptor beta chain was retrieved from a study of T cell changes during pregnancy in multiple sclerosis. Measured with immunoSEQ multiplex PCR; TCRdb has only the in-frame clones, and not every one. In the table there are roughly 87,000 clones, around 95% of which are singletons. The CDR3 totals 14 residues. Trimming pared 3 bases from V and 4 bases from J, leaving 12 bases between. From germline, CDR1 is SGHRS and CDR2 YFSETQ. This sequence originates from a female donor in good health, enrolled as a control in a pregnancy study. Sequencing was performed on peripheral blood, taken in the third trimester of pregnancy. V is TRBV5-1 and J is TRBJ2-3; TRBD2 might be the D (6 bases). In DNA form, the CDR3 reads TGCGCCAGCAGCTCGGGCCCGGGGGCAGATACGCAGTATTTT. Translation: CASSSGPGADTQYF.